This T cell receptor (beta chain) was captured by sequencing in a study of blood T cells in healthy people across ages. Findings and limits, study-wide: Higher naive T cell percentage went strongly together with higher TCR beta diversity. More naive CD4+ cells and higher diversity were found in long-lived than in aged donors.

Concerning this clonotype: Its antigen is undetermined.

Next came a second PCR, run for about 6 to 12 cycles, which used a sample-barcoded 5' primer along with a J-beta primer mix. TCRdb reprocessed the 5' RACE reads with MiXCR, giving one entry per CDR3 protein. The sample records about 1.5 million distinct CDR3 sequences, approximately 38% being singletons. Trimming at V came to 5 bases and at J to 1 base, leaving 14 bases not matched to a gene. The CDR3 runs 18 residues. The germline V gene encodes CDR1 SGHTA and CDR2 FQGNSA. The clonotype was recovered from a woman between 18 and 29 years old in good health. The chain recombines TRBV7-2 with TRBJ2-7; TRBD2 matches at 10 bases. The specimen was blood. This CDR3 is CASSLRGLAGVVSYEQYF. The CDR3 DNA follows: TGTGCCAGCAGCCTCCGCGGTCTAGCGGGGGTCGTTTCCTACGAGCAGTACTTC.